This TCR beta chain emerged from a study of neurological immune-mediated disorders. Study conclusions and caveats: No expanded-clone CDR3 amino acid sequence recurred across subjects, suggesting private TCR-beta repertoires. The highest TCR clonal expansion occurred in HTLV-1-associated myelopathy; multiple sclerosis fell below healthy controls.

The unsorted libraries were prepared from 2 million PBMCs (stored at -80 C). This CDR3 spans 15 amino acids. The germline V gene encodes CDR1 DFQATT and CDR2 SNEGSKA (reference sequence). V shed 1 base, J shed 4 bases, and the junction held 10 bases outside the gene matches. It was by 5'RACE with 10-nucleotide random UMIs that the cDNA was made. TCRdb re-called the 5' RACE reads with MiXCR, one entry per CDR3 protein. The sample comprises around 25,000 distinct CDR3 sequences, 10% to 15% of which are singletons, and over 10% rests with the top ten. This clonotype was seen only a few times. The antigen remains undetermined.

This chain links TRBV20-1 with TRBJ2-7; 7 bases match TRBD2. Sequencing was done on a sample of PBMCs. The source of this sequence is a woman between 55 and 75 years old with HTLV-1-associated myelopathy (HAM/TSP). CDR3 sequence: CSARAGTTRGYEQYF. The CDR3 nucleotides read TGCAGTGCTAGAGCCGGGACTACCCGCGGATACGAGCAGTACTTC.